This TCR beta chain is drawn from a study of blood T cell repertoires in COVID-19. Per the study methods: Amplified reference gene primers provided the basis for estimating nucleated cell counts. The table came from immunoSEQ multiplex PCR; TCRdb's copy has only in-frame clones and leaves some out. The V and J calls and clone size are taken from that table; D and trimming were inferred from the DNA. The sample contains nearly 250,000 clones, around 85% of which appear only once. The TCR sequence derives from a woman in her fifties or sixties with acute COVID-19. The sequenced sample consisted of PBMCs or T cells enriched from blood (not recorded which).

The CDR3 sequence is CASRPTGVSGSSYNSPLHF. CDR3 bases: TGTGCCAGCAGACCTACCGGGGTCTCAGGAAGCTCCTATAATTCACCCCTCCACTTT. The chain links TRBV13 to TRBJ1-6; D gene uncertain. CDR1 and CDR2 from the germline V gene are PRHDT and FYEKMQ (reference sequence). Between the trimmed V and J ends, which lost 6 bases and 0 bases, there was a span of 21 bases. The CDR3 is 19 residues long.